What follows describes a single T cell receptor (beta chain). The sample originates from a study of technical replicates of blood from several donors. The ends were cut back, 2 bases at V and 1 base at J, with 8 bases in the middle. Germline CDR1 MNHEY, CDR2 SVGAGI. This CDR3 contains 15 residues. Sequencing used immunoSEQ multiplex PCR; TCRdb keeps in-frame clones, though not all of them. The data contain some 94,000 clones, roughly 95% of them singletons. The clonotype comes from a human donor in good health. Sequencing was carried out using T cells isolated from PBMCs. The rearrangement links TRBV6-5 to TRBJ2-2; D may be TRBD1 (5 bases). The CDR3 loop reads CASSYNQGNTGELFF. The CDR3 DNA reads TGTGCCAGCAGTTACAACCAGGGGAACACCGGGGAGCTGTTTTTT.